The clone carrying this T cell receptor (beta chain) was found many times. Trimming left V 6 bases short and J 4 bases short, with 13 bases between. The length of the CDR3 is 13 residues. Germline lookup yields CDR1 SQVTM and CDR2 ANQGSEA. Regarding time point: after trial treatment. Treatment in this sample: LDRT plus nivolumab, ipilimumab, low-dose cyclophosphamide and aspirin (RACIN trial). These data are taken from a study of low-dose radiotherapy and immunotherapy resistance in tumors. TRAV and TRBV primers primed cDNA for both TCRalpha and TCRbeta. Amplification of TCRs used a constant-region primer and V-primer adapter for roughly 21 PCR cycles. TCRdb independently ran MiXCR on the reads; one entry per CDR3 protein. Here the sample spans under 90,000 distinct CDR3 sequences, less than 20% being singletons.

The V call is TRBV29-1, the J call TRBJ1-3; a possible D gene is TRBD1 (5 bases). The sequence was collected from a male donor with prostate cancer. The input for sequencing was PBMCs, taken after low-dose radiotherapy plus immunotherapy. CDR3 in amino acids: CSVGDSSGNTIYF. The CDR3 bases are TGCAGCGTGGGGGACTCCTCGGGAAACACCATATATTTT.